This entry lists 7 T cell receptor beta chains sequenced from one sample in a study of breast tumors, draining lymph nodes, adjacent tissues (dated by TCRdb to 2015 to 2016). Preparation of the library involved multiplex PCR. TCRdb records Illumina HiSeq 2000 as the sequencer. The public sequencing data were trimmed at Q25 with fastp and processed into clonotypes with MiXCR by TCRdb, which kept only in-frame beta chains. Identical CDR3 proteins give one entry, which carries the most common genes and DNA. In this sample the table shows about 89,000 distinct CDR3 sequences, over 25% of which occur a single time. Over 8% of the sample rests with the top ten. The lymph node samples were taken from the axillary draining lymph nodes of breast cancer patients. The source material was axillary lymph node tissue. Source of these receptors: a female donor with breast cancer. Some clones in this sample may be carry-over from other donors' samples.

V usage is TRBV12-3 or TRBV12-4 and J usage is TRBJ1-1; D gene uncertain. V was trimmed by 1 base and J by 4 bases, leaving 13 bases between them. The CDR3 sequence is 15 residues long. This chain's CDR3 is CASSLVGQSLTEAFF. The CDR3 bases are TGTGCCAGCAGTTTAGTTGGGCAGTCCCTCACTGAAGCTTTCTTT.

This sequence joins TRBV5-1 and TRBJ1-5; 8 positions agree with TRBD1. Per germline, CDR1 SGHRS and CDR2 YFSETQ. The trim removed 2 bases at V and 5 bases at J, leaving 24 bases unmatched. This CDR3 has 21 amino acids. The CDR3 DNA reads TGCGCCAGCAGCTTCGGGAGCCCAGGGGGCAATCGGATGAGGTGGGATCAGCCCCAGCATTTT. Translated, it gives CASSFGSPGGNRMRWDQPQHF.

This clonotype was detected many times. This chain joins TRBV20-1 and TRBJ2-3, with TRBD1 identical over 9 bases. The V gene's germline CDR1 is DFQATT and CDR2 SNEGSKA (reference sequence). The CDR3 covers 14 residues. V was clipped by 6 bases and J by 5 bases; unmatched bases: 9. CDR3: CSADGTGIGDTQYF. CDR3 coding DNA: TGCAGTGCGGACGGGACAGGGATCGGAGATACGCAGTATTTT.

This clonotype has a count of ten or more. The rearrangement joins TRBV4-1 to TRBJ2-7, with 9 bases identical to TRBD1. Per the germline V gene, CDR1 is MGHRA and CDR2 is YSYEKL. The CDR3 contains 14 residues. Losses at the gene ends were 5 bases for V and 3 bases for J; bases not matched to a gene: 5. In DNA form, the CDR3 reads TGCGCCAGCAGCACCCGACAGGGGGGCTACGAGCAGTACTTC. Translating it yields CASSTRQGGYEQYF.

The gene calls are TRBV6-2 or TRBV6-3 and TRBJ1-1; D remains ambiguous. The CDR3 sequence is 14 residues long. V was shortened by 6 bases and J by 4 bases, with 15 bases between the two germline ends. The germline CDR1 and CDR2 sequences are MNHEY and SVGEGT. CDR3 sequence reads: CASSRPSGSTEAFF. The CDR3 bases are TGTGCCAGCAGCCGGCCCTCTGGGAGCACTGAAGCTTTCTTT.

Points on this clonotype: A read error may be the cause here, since a much bigger clone is one base away. The chain uses TRBV9 and TRBJ2-7, with 11 bases matching TRBD1. The J segment lost 0 bases and the V segment lost 2 bases, leaving 19 bases of the junction unmatched. This CDR3 is built from 21 residues. Germline V gives CDR1 SGDLS, CDR2 YYNGEE. The CDR3 sequence: CASSVGTGGLGAAKSSYEQYF. CDR3 DNA: TGTGCCAGCAGCGTCGGGACAGGGGGATTGGGAGCGGCTAAGAGCTCCTACGAGCAGTACTTC.

The rearrangement joins TRBV10-3 to TRBJ2-2; 8 bases agree with TRBD2. Trimming at V came to 3 bases and at J to 8 bases, leaving 11 bases not matched to a gene. The length of the CDR3 is 16 residues. Germline values: CDR1 ENHRY, CDR2 SYGVKD. CDR3 region: CAISETGGGVGGELFF. Written as DNA, the CDR3 is TGTGCCATCAGTGAAACGGGAGGGGGGGTCGGGGGGGAGCTGTTTTTT.